This is a list of T cell receptor beta chains from one sample in a study of cytomegalovirus exposure and HLA in healthy donors. Only in-frame clones appear in the TCRdb table, and some are missing; sequencing was by immunoSEQ multiplex PCR. Seen here are about 160,000 clones, over 80% observed once, and the top ten hold less than 5%. The sequencing input was PBMCs. These receptors were taken from a man between 50 and 59 years old in good health and CMV-seropositive. CDR3s leave out the opening cysteine and the closing phenylalanine or tryptophan. Fields, in order: J gene, V gene, CDR3 protein.

j_call: TRBJ2-7
v_call: TRBV28
cdr3_aa: ASSLLAGGSEQY

j_call: TRBJ1-1
v_call: TRBV9
cdr3_aa: ASSVRGNTEAF

j_call: TRBJ2-2
v_call: TRBV4-3
cdr3_aa: ASSQGVPGDGELF

j_call: TRBJ2-3
v_call: TRBV29-1
cdr3_aa: SVDYVVGDTQY

j_call: TRBJ2-7
v_call: TRBV5-6
cdr3_aa: ASSSTGAGSYEQY

j_call: TRBJ1-4
v_call: TRBV2
cdr3_aa: ASSEAGTSGEKLF

j_call: TRBJ2-3
v_call: TRBV18
cdr3_aa: ASSAGLAGVVLGDTQY

j_call: TRBJ1-2
v_call: TRBV7-2
cdr3_aa: ASSLAQGVLYGYT

j_call: TRBJ2-7
v_call: TRBV5-1
cdr3_aa: ASSLASEGFYEQY

j_call: TRBJ1-4
v_call: TRBV2
cdr3_aa: ASSETTGGPNEKLF

j_call: TRBJ1-5
v_call: TRBV29-1
cdr3_aa: SVLGTGGQPQH